The subject of this entry is one T cell receptor (beta chain). Authors' analysis steps: Quantification of nucleated cells was approximated via reference gene primer amplification. Using immunoSEQ multiplex PCR, the repertoire was profiled, and TCRdb retains in-frame clones only, with some absent. The DNA gave D and trimming, while V, J and clone size come from that table. Seen here are roughly 170,000 clones, over 65% observed once, and the top ten hold less than 3%. This sample is drawn from a study of blood T cell repertoires in COVID-19. For the study at large: Sources were T cells, B-cell-depleted T cells, or PBMCs; the material itself was cDNA or gDNA.

Sequencing was performed on peripheral blood. This receptor was obtained from an elderly woman with acute or convalescent COVID-19.

The CDR3 region has the DNA TGTGCCAGCAGCTTATTGGTGGGGGCCGGGGAGACCCAGTACTTC. Protein: CASSLLVGAGETQYF. This chain joins TRBV7-9 and TRBJ2-5; the D gene is possibly TRBD1 (6 bases). Trimming cost V 2 bases and J 5 bases, with 15 bases left between them. The CDR3 is 15 amino acids. The germline gives CDR1 SEHNR, CDR2 FQNEAQ (reference sequence).